Listed here are 24 T cell receptor beta chains from one sample, sequenced in a study of cytomegalovirus exposure and HLA in healthy donors. PCR amplification relied on 60 Vbeta primers (plus 13 Jbeta primers). Profiling relied on immunoSEQ multiplex PCR, and the TCRdb table lists in-frame clones only, not all of them. Here the sample spans fewer than 250,000 clones, roughly 77% being singletons. Sequencing was performed on PBMCs. The receptors derive from a woman in her thirties in good health and CMV-seropositive.

V gene TRBV15 combines with J gene TRBJ1-1; D possibly corresponds to TRBD1 (5 bases). Germline V gene lookup returns CDR1 LNHNV and CDR2 YYDKDF (reference sequence). The CDR3 runs to 11 residues. The germline V and J ends were trimmed by 3 bases and 8 bases, with 7 bases remaining between them. DNA for the CDR3: TGTGCCACCAGCAGGGGGGGAGAAGCTTTCTTT. Translating gives CATSRGGEAFF.

This clone was found a few times. The V gene is TRBV6-5, the J gene TRBJ1-6; 12 bases are a match to TRBD1. J gave up 8 bases and V 5 bases, and 4 bases lay outside the gene matches. The CDR3 extends over 15 amino acids. From germline, CDR1 is MNHEY and CDR2 SVGAGI. CDR3 sequence (DNA): TGTGCCAGCAGTCGGGACAGGGGGCTTTATTCACCCCTCCACTTT. Its translation: CASSRDRGLYSPLHF.

Only one count was recorded for this clone. The chain uses TRBV19 and TRBJ1-5; D gene ambiguous. CDR3 length: 15 residues. Germline CDR1 and CDR2: LNHDA and SQIVND (reference sequence). V dropped 3 bases and J dropped 0 bases, with 9 bases sitting between them. CDR3 DNA sequence: TGTGCCAGTAGTATCCTGGGCAATAGCAATCAGCCCCAGCATTTT. Translating gives CASSILGNSNQPQHF.

The chain couples TRBV6-5 to TRBJ2-7; TRBD1 matches at 7 bases. Germline assignment: CDR1 MNHEY and CDR2 SVGAGI. The CDR3 is 14 amino acids. V was clipped by 4 bases and J by 3 bases; unmatched bases: 6. CDR3 region: CASSSRQGIYEQYF. The CDR3 DNA reads as TGTGCCAGCAGTTCTCGACAGGGTATCTACGAGCAGTACTTC.

Only one count was recorded for this clone. The chain combines TRBV5-6 with TRBJ2-7; 12 nucleotides line up with TRBD2. Trimming at V came to 0 bases and at J to 5 bases, leaving 0 bases not matched to a gene. Germline V gene sequence: CDR1 SGHDT, CDR2 YYEEEE. The CDR3 is 14 residues long. The DNA of the CDR3 is TGTGCCAGCAGCTTGGGACTAGCGGGAGACGAGCAGTACTTC. Protein: CASSLGLAGDEQYF.

The V and J genes are TRBV5-4 and TRBJ2-2, with D unclear. V was trimmed by 4 bases and J by 3 bases, leaving 7 bases between them. CDR3 size: 13 residues. Germline loops: CDR1 SGHNT, CDR2 YYREEE (reference sequence). The CDR3 sequence: CASSHSYTGELFF. DNA of the CDR3: TGTGCCAGCAGCCACTCCTACACCGGGGAGCTGTTTTTT. Full variable domain (missing parts from reference TRBV5-4 and TRBJ2-2): ETGVTQSPTHLIKTRGQQVTLRCSSQSGHNTVSWYQQALGQGPQFIFQYYREEENGRGNFPPRFSGLQFPNYSSELNVNALELDDSALYLCASSHSYTGELFFGEGSRLTVL.

The gene calls are TRBV27 and TRBJ1-1; 9 nucleotides agree with TRBD1. The CDR3 extends over 13 amino acids. Per germline, CDR1 MNHEY and CDR2 SMNVEV (reference sequence). Germline trimming cut 8 bases from V and 6 bases from J; bases unmatched to any gene: 7. CDR3 region: CASRGQGIPEAFF. The CDR3 coding sequence is TGTGCCAGCCGGGGACAGGGTATCCCTGAAGCTTTCTTT.

The genes are TRBV6-4 and TRBJ2-1, with D possibly matching TRBD2 (6 bases). The CDR3 spans 15 residues. The ends were cut back, 2 bases at V and 3 bases at J, with 11 bases in the middle. Germline V gives CDR1 MRHNA, CDR2 SNTAGT. In DNA form, the CDR3 reads TGTGCCAGCAGTGACGTAGCGGCTTACTACAATGAGCAGTTCTTC. As protein: CASSDVAAYYNEQFF.

The gene calls are TRBV6-5 and TRBJ2-2; D may be TRBD1 (6 bases). The germline V gene has CDR1 MNHEY and CDR2 SVGAGI. The CDR3 extends over 12 amino acids. The V gene lost 5 bases and the J gene lost 6 bases, with 7 bases spanning the gap. CDR3 residues: CASSTGPGELFF. The DNA for the CDR3 is TGTGCCAGCAGTACAGGGCCCGGGGAGCTGTTTTTT.

This rearrangement joins TRBV6-1 to TRBJ2-7; TRBD1 matches 7 bases. Germline V gene sequence: CDR1 MNHNS, CDR2 SASEGT. Trimming removed 4 bases from V and 6 bases from J; junction bases left unmatched: 3. This CDR3 spans 12 amino acids. In nucleotides, the CDR3 is TGTGCCAGCAGTGGAAACAGGGGCGAGCAGTACTTC. Residues: CASSGNRGEQYF.

With respect to this clone: The same CDR3 also results from other DNA sequences found in this sample. V gene TRBV5-1 combines with J gene TRBJ2-5; TRBD2 is a possible D gene (6 bases). The CDR3 is made up of 14 amino acids. Germline V gene sequence: CDR1 SGHRS, CDR2 YFSETQ. Trimming left V 0 bases short and J 3 bases short, with 9 bases between. CDR3 in DNA: TGCGCCAGCAGCTTGGGGGGACTTGAAGAGACCCAGTACTTC. This translates into CASSLGGLEETQYF.

V and J are TRBV27 and TRBJ2-7; 11 bases agree with TRBD2. V lost 4 bases to trimming and J lost 5 bases; unmatched junction nucleotides: 13. From germline, CDR1 is MNHEY and CDR2 SMNVEV (reference sequence). The CDR3 extends over 17 amino acids. CDR3 bases: TGTGCCAGCAGTTCTACAGGGGTGCGACTAGCGGGAAACGAGCAGTACTTC. Protein product: CASSSTGVRLAGNEQYF.

The chain is built from TRBV11-3 and TRBJ1-1, with 11 bases identical to TRBD1. The CDR3 has 17 amino acids. The V segment lost 5 bases and the J segment 4 bases; nucleotides outside the gene matches: 12. CDR1 is SGHNT and CDR2 is YENEEA in the germline V gene. The DNA for the CDR3 is TGTGCCAGCAGCCACACCCTAGCCGGGACAGGGGGCACTGAAGCTTTCTTT. Amino acid sequence: CASSHTLAGTGGTEAFF.

The chain is built from TRBV5-1 and TRBJ2-7; 13 bases map to TRBD2. Trimming removed 2 bases from V and 1 base from J; junction bases left unmatched: 12. CDR3 length: 19 amino acids. The germline CDR1 and CDR2 sequences are SGHRS and YFSETQ. The CDR3 reads CASSFQLAGGPAVSYEQYF. The DNA for the CDR3 is TGCGCCAGCAGCTTCCAACTAGCGGGAGGGCCAGCGGTATCCTACGAGCAGTACTTC. Combining the CDR3 with reference TRBV5-1 and TRBJ2-7 gives the whole variable domain KAGVTQTPRYLIKTRGQQVTLSCSPISGHRSVSWYQQTPGQGLQFLFEYFSETQRNKGNFPGRFSGRQFSNSRSEMNVSTLELGDSALYLCASSFQLAGGPAVSYEQYFGPGTRLTVT.

This chain links TRBV7-8 with TRBJ1-4; D ambiguous. The CDR3 spans 12 residues. Deletions cut 5 bases from V and 10 bases from J, with 11 bases between. CDR1 SGHVS and CDR2 FQNEAQ come from the germline V gene. CDR3 amino acids: CASSAGHGKLFF. As DNA, the CDR3 is TGTGCCAGCAGCGCCGGTCACGGAAAACTGTTTTTT.

The chain recombines TRBV28 with TRBJ2-1; D gene ambiguous. This CDR3 region has 15 residues. Trimming stripped 2 bases from V and 0 bases from J, with 8 bases between. From germline, CDR1 is MDHEN and CDR2 SYDVKM. The CDR3 loop reads CASSLADSSYNEQFF. The DNA of the CDR3 is TGTGCCAGCAGTTTAGCGGATAGCTCCTACAATGAGCAGTTCTTC.

The V gene is TRBV7-2, the J gene TRBJ2-3; D remains unclear. Germline CDR1 reads SGHTA; CDR2 reads FQGNSA. CDR3 length: 14 residues. V was cut by 0 bases and J by 4 bases, with 8 bases left in between. DNA of the CDR3: TGTGCCAGCAGCTTAGCAACTATCCCAGATACGCAGTATTTT. Its translation: CASSLATIPDTQYF.

The chain links TRBV27 to TRBJ2-7; 10 positions agree with TRBD2. With 5 bases clipped from V and 0 bases from J, the junction kept 4 bases outside the gene matches. This CDR3 has 15 residues. CDR1 is MNHEY and CDR2 is SMNVEV in the germline V gene (reference sequence). CDR3 in amino acids: CASSLAGVSSYEQYF. The CDR3 DNA sequence: TGTGCCAGCAGTCTAGCGGGAGTGAGCTCCTACGAGCAGTACTTC.

The CDR3 is CASSLTGESGKETQYF. In nucleotides, the CDR3 is TGCGCCAGCAGCCTGACCGGAGAAAGCGGAAAAGAGACCCAGTACTTC. V and J are TRBV4-1 and TRBJ2-5; D perhaps matches TRBD2 (5 bases). Germline CDR1 and CDR2: MGHRA and YSYEKL. Between the trimmed V and J ends, which lost 4 bases and 3 bases, there was a span of 18 bases. The CDR3 covers 16 residues.

The chain employs TRBV13 and TRBJ2-1, with 13 bases aligning to TRBD2. J gave up 8 bases and V 1 base, and 14 bases lay outside the gene matches. This CDR3 comprises 19 residues. The V gene's germline CDR1 is PRHDT and CDR2 FYEKMQ (reference sequence). The CDR3 sequence is CASSLDQRTSGGIMDEQFF. CDR3 coding DNA: TGTGCCAGCAGCTTAGACCAGAGGACTAGCGGGGGCATTATGGATGAGCAGTTCTTC.

The chain joins TRBV5-1 to TRBJ2-1, with 7 bases aligning to TRBD2. Germline trimming cut 0 bases from V and 0 bases from J; bases unmatched to any gene: 12. Germline V gene sequence: CDR1 SGHRS, CDR2 YFSETQ. This CDR3 is built from 19 residues. The CDR3 region has the DNA TGCGCCAGCAGCTTGGACCGCGGGGGAGCGACTAGCTCCTACAATGAGCAGTTCTTC. Translated, it gives CASSLDRGGATSSYNEQFF.

The chain links TRBV5-1 to TRBJ2-1; 9 bases fit TRBD1. Trimming at V came to 4 bases and at J to 6 bases, leaving 14 bases not matched to a gene. There are 17 residues in the CDR3. CDR1 and CDR2 from the germline V gene are SGHRS and YFSETQ. The CDR3 DNA follows: TGCGCCAGCAGCACGAAACAGGGGGCCGGCAATGTCAATGAGCAGTTCTTC. Translated: CASSTKQGAGNVNEQFF.

V and J are TRBV10-2 and TRBJ2-1, with 8 positions matching TRBD2. Losses at the gene ends were 10 bases for V and 5 bases for J; bases not matched to a gene: 10. CDR3 length: 14 amino acids. Germline values: CDR1 WSHSY, CDR2 SAAADI. The CDR3 DNA reads as TGCGCCACTACCTTAGCGGGAATCAACAATGAGCAGTTCTTC. The encoded protein is CATTLAGINNEQFF.

The chain recombines TRBV5-1 with TRBJ2-3, with 8 bases that match TRBD2. V trimming: 2 bases; J trimming: 6 bases; junction bases outside the gene matches: 8. Germline lookup yields CDR1 SGHRS and CDR2 YFSETQ. CDR3 length: 15 residues. The CDR3 region has the DNA TGCGCCAGCAGCTTCATAGCGGGGCCCTCCGATACGCAGTATTTT. Residues: CASSFIAGPSDTQYF.